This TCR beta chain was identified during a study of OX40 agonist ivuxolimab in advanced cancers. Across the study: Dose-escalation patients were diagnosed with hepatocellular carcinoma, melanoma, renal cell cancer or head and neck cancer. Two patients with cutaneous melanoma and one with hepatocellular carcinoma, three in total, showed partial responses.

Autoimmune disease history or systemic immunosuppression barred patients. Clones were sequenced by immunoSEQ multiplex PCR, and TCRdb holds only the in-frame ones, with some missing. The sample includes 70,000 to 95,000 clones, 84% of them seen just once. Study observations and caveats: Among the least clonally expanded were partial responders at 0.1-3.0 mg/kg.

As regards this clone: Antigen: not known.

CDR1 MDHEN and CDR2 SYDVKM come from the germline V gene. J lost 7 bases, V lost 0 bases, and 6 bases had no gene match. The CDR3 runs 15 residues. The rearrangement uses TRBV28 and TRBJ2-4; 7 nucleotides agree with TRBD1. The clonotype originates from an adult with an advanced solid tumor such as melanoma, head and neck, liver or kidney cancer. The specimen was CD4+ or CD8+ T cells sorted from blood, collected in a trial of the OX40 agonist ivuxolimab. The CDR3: CASSLWAGTENIQYF. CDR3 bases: TGTGCCAGCAGTTTATGGGCCGGGACAGAGAACATTCAGTACTTC.